The 22 T cell receptor beta chains presented below share a single source sample, sequenced in a study of blood T cell repertoires in COVID-19. Profiling relied on immunoSEQ multiplex PCR, and the TCRdb table lists in-frame clones only, not all of them. Among around 18,000 clones, 75% to 85% were seen once, and the ten largest hold roughly 9.6%. Material: peripheral blood. The receptors come from a man older than 75 with acute or convalescent COVID-19.

J is TRBJ1-5 and V is TRBV19; TRBD1 might be the D (6 bases). CDR1 is LNHDA, CDR2 SQIVND, per germline (reference sequence). This CDR3 contains 13 residues. Trimming cost V 6 bases and J 4 bases, with 10 bases left between them. CDR3 in DNA: TGTGCCAGTAGCGCTCAGGGGAATCAGCCCCAGCATTTT. Residues: CASSAQGNQPQHF.

The gene calls are TRBV19 and TRBJ1-6, with TRBD1 as a possible D gene (5 bases). V was clipped by 3 bases and J by 5 bases, with 14 bases between them. CDR3 size: 16 residues. The germline CDR1 and CDR2 sequences are LNHDA and SQIVND (reference sequence). The CDR3 nucleotides are TGTGCCAGTAGTATTGTGGGGGGGGGTGATAATTCACCCCTCCACTTT. Amino acid sequence: CASSIVGGGDNSPLHF.

The V gene is TRBV2, the J gene TRBJ1-5, with TRBD1 matching 10 bases. In germline, CDR1 is SNHLY, CDR2 FYNNEI. The CDR3 sequence is 16 residues long. With V trimmed by 1 base and J by 0 bases, 0 bases remained unmatched. The chain's CDR3 is CASSEGTGGSNQPQHF. The CDR3 region has the DNA TGTGCCAGCAGTGAAGGGACAGGGGGTAGCAATCAGCCCCAGCATTTT.

This chain joins TRBV7-3 and TRBJ2-2, with no clear D. Germline V gene sequence: CDR1 SGHTA, CDR2 FQGTGA. The CDR3 is 14 residues long. V lost 2 bases and J lost 0, with 4 bases in between. The CDR3 region is CASSLATNTGELFF. In DNA form, the CDR3 reads TGTGCCAGCAGCTTAGCTACGAACACCGGGGAGCTGTTTTTT. The entire variable domain, with the rest obtained from reference TRBV7-3 and TRBJ2-2, is as follows: GAGVSQTPSNKVTEKGKYVELRCDPISGHTALYWYRQSLGQGPEFLIYFQGTGAADDSGLPNDRFFAVRPEGSVSTLKIQRTERGDSAVYLCASSLATNTGELFFGEGSRLTVL.

The chain links TRBV7-2 to TRBJ2-5; D may be TRBD2 (7 bases). The CDR3 totals 16 residues. Deletions cut 0 bases from V and 5 bases from J, with 16 bases between. The germline V gene has CDR1 SGHTA and CDR2 FQGNSA. In DNA, the CDR3 is TGTGCCAGCAGCTTAGCGCGTGGGGGGGCCGGCGAGACCCAGTACTTC. Protein: CASSLARGGAGETQYF. Full variable domain (missing parts from reference TRBV7-2 and TRBJ2-5): GAGVSQSPSNKVTEKGKDVELRCDPISGHTALYWYRQSLGQGLEFLIYFQGNSAPDKSGLPSDRFSAERTGGSVSTLTIQRTQQEDSAVYLCASSLARGGAGETQYFGPGTRLLVL.

This rearrangement joins TRBV9 to TRBJ2-5; TRBD1 agrees at 10 bases. Germline CDR1 SGDLS, CDR2 YYNGEE. This CDR3 comprises 15 residues. Trimming cost V 2 bases and J 2 bases; bases outside gene matches: 3. The DNA of the CDR3 is TGTGCCAGCAGCGTTATGGGACAGGGGCAAGAGACCCAGTACTTC. Amino acids: CASSVMGQGQETQYF.

This clone was seen only once. One end of the junction fails to match germline, which may point to a read error. The chain has TRBV18 and TRBJ2-7; D perhaps matches TRBD1 (6 bases). CDR1 and CDR2 from the germline V gene are KGHSH and LQKENI. This CDR3 region has 14 residues. Here the CDR3 DNA reads TGTGCCAGCACACCGGGACACCTTTCCTACGAGCAGTACTTC. This translates into CASTPGHLSYEQYF. Supplemented by reference TRBV18 and TRBJ2-7, the full variable domain reads NAGVMQNPRHLVRRRGQEARLRCSPMKGHSHVYWYRQLPEEGLKFMVYLQKENIIDESGMPKERFSAEFPKEGPSILRIQQVVRGDSAAYFCASTPGHLSYEQYFGPGTRLTVT.

The gene calls are TRBV3-1 (or the pseudogene TRBV3-2) and TRBJ1-1, with TRBD1 matching over 7 bases. This CDR3 has 16 residues. J was trimmed by 4 bases and V by 3 bases; bases with no gene match: 11. The germline V gene has CDR1 LGHDT and CDR2 YNNKEL (reference sequence). CDR3 amino acids: CASSQRPQQGPTEAFF. The CDR3 DNA follows: TGTGCCAGCAGCCAGCGCCCTCAACAGGGGCCCACTGAAGCTTTCTTT.

This chain connects TRBV7-3 to TRBJ2-7; D is ambiguous. Trimming took off 1 base at V and 5 bases at J, with 15 bases between the two ends. Germline values: CDR1 SGHTA, CDR2 FQGTGA. CDR3 size: 15 residues. The CDR3 reads CASSLRNPKQNEQYF. DNA for the CDR3: TGTGCCAGCAGCTTAAGAAACCCAAAACAAAACGAGCAGTACTTC.

V is TRBV12-3 or TRBV12-4 and J is TRBJ1-2, with 7 bases fitting TRBD1. The CDR3 runs 12 residues. Unmatched junction bases numbered 4, after V lost 5 bases and J lost 7 bases. CDR3 DNA: TGTGCCAGCAGTACAGGGGAGAGTGGCTACACCTTC. Its translation is CASSTGESGYTF.

This clone has just one count. The chain carries TRBV6-5 and TRBJ2-7; D is possibly TRBD2 (6 bases). V was pared by 5 bases and J by 2 bases, with 16 bases between. CDR1 MNHEY and CDR2 SVGAGI come from the germline V gene. The CDR3 consists of 15 residues. CDR3 sequence reads: CASSHEEGRTYEQYF. DNA for the CDR3: TGTGCCAGCAGTCATGAAGAGGGGAGGACCTACGAGCAGTACTTC.

V and J are TRBV7-2 and TRBJ2-3; 7 bases are a match to TRBD1. The V gene end was trimmed by 7 bases and the J gene end by 8 bases; junction bases not matched to a gene: 15. This CDR3 region has 15 residues. Germline loops: CDR1 SGHTA, CDR2 FQGNSA. CDR3 in amino acids: CASTGTARQRGTQYF. DNA of the CDR3: TGTGCCAGCACAGGGACAGCCAGACAAAGGGGTACGCAGTATTTT. The variable domain in full, with the rest retrieved from reference TRBV7-2 and TRBJ2-3, is GAGVSQSPSNKVTEKGKDVELRCDPISGHTALYWYRQSLGQGLEFLIYFQGNSAPDKSGLPSDRFSAERTGGSVSTLTIQRTQQEDSAVYLCASTGTARQRGTQYFGPGTRLTVL.

The chain recombines TRBV5-1 with TRBJ2-2; 9 bases match TRBD1. Per the germline V gene, CDR1 is SGHRS and CDR2 is YFSETQ. This CDR3 is 16 amino acids long. The trim removed 2 bases at V and 6 bases at J, leaving 8 bases unmatched. The CDR3 DNA is TGCGCCAGCAGCTTTATGGGACAGGGAAGATCCGGGGAGCTGTTTTTT. Amino acids: CASSFMGQGRSGELFF.

CDR3: CASSLYTGELFF. CDR3 nucleotide sequence: TGTGCCAGCAGTCTTTATACCGGGGAGCTGTTTTTT. V and J are TRBV5-6 and TRBJ2-2, with D hard to call. CDR1 is SGHDT, CDR2 YYEEEE, per germline. Deletions cut 5 bases from V and 5 bases from J, with 7 bases between. The CDR3 totals 12 residues.

The rearrangement uses TRBV7-2 and TRBJ2-5, with TRBD2 identical over 13 bases. The CDR3 loop spans 14 amino acids. Germline V lookup: CDR1 SGHTA, CDR2 FQGNSA. After removal of 5 bases from V and 4 bases from J, the junction contained 1 base not matched to a gene. The CDR3 sequence: CASSRTSGGETQYF. CDR3 DNA sequence: TGTGCCAGCAGCCGGACTAGCGGGGGAGAGACCCAGTACTTC. The variable domain in full, completed from reference TRBV7-2 and TRBJ2-5, reads GAGVSQSPSNKVTEKGKDVELRCDPISGHTALYWYRQSLGQGLEFLIYFQGNSAPDKSGLPSDRFSAERTGGSVSTLTIQRTQQEDSAVYLCASSRTSGGETQYFGPGTRLLVL.

This clone is judged medium-sized. V is TRBV12-3 or TRBV12-4 and J is TRBJ1-5, with D possibly TRBD1 on 5 matching bases. Trimming stripped 6 bases from V and 8 bases from J, with 11 bases between. The CDR3 loop spans 12 amino acids. Here the CDR3 DNA reads TGTGCCAGCAGCTTTACAGGCAAGCCCCAGCATTTT. Its translation: CASSFTGKPQHF.

The rearrangement joins TRBV15 to TRBJ1-2, with a possible D match to TRBD1 (6 bases). Looked up from germline, CDR1 is LNHNV and CDR2 is YYDKDF (reference sequence). The ends were cut back, 9 bases at V and 8 bases at J, with 22 bases in the middle. The length of the CDR3 is 14 residues. CDR3 loop: CATRRRTAQGGYTF. The DNA of the CDR3 is TGTGCCACTCGGAGAAGGACCGCGCAGGGGGGCTACACCTTC.

The rearrangement uses TRBV5-6 and TRBJ1-2; TRBD1 matches at 8 bases. This CDR3 is 15 amino acids long. Germline V gene data show CDR1 as SGHDT and CDR2 as YYEEEE. With V trimmed by 2 bases and J by 8 bases, 11 bases remained unmatched. In DNA, the CDR3 is TGTGCCAGCAGCTTTGTGGGTCAGGGGGCGAGCGGCTACACCTTC. It translates to CASSFVGQGASGYTF. The full variable domain, completed using reference TRBV5-6 and TRBJ1-2, is DAGVTQSPTHLIKTRGQQVTLRCSPKSGHDTVSWYQQALGQGPQFIFQYYEEEERQRGNFPDRFSGHQFPNYSSELNVNALLLGDSALYLCASSFVGQGASGYTFGSGTRLTVV.

The chain couples TRBV4-2 to TRBJ2-7, with a weak D call TRBD1 (6 bases). This CDR3 spans 16 amino acids. Per the germline V gene, CDR1 is LGHNA and CDR2 is YNFKEQ. Trimming took off 0 bases at V and 3 bases at J, with 15 bases between the two ends. CDR3 residues: CASSQDTGQGNYEQYF. The CDR3 bases are TGTGCCAGCAGCCAAGATACCGGGCAGGGGAACTACGAGCAGTACTTC.

V and J are TRBV2 and TRBJ2-5; D is uncertain. The CDR3 is made up of 11 amino acids. Looked up from germline, CDR1 is SNHLY and CDR2 is FYNNEI. Trimming pared 5 bases from V and 5 bases from J, leaving 6 bases between. CDR3 in DNA: TGTGCCAGCAGTTATGAGGAGACCCAGTACTTC. This encodes CASSYEETQYF.

The chain has TRBV7-2 and TRBJ2-5; 9 nucleotides match TRBD1. The CDR3 totals 16 residues. Germline V CDR1 and CDR2: SGHTA, FQGNSA. The junction had 8 bases not matched to a gene; V was cut back by 1 base and J by 5 bases. In DNA, the CDR3 is TGTGCCAGCAGCTTAGAGGGGACAGGGAGGGGGGAGACCCAGTACTTC. Its translation: CASSLEGTGRGETQYF. Looking up the rest from reference TRBV7-2 and TRBJ2-5 gives the full variable domain: GAGVSQSPSNKVTEKGKDVELRCDPISGHTALYWYRQSLGQGLEFLIYFQGNSAPDKSGLPSDRFSAERTGGSVSTLTIQRTQQEDSAVYLCASSLEGTGRGETQYFGPGTRLLVL.

This clone came up a few times. The J gene is TRBJ2-5, the V gene TRBV7-9; D gene unclear. The CDR3 loop spans 13 amino acids. The V end lost 2 bases, the J end lost 2 bases, and 6 bases lay between the germline ends. Germline CDR1 and CDR2: SEHNR and FQNEAQ (reference sequence). The CDR3 region is CASSLSGQETQYF. The CDR3 nucleotides read TGTGCCAGCAGCTTATCCGGGCAAGAGACCCAGTACTTC.